One sample yielded the 15 T cell receptor beta chains listed below, sequenced in a study of beta chain features in type 1 diabetes. Reverse transcription of all isolated RNA meant that expressed TCRB transcripts were sequenced. Repertoires were generated with immunoSEQ multiplex PCR, while TCRdb's copy carries only in-frame clones and drops some. The sample has about 180,000 clones, around an eighth seen once. The sequencing input was central memory CD4+ T cells from blood. These receptors were obtained from a woman in her late teens or twenties in good health.

This clone was picked up a small number of times. The chain employs TRBV7-2 and TRBJ1-2, with TRBD1 identical over 7 bases. CDR1 SGHTA and CDR2 FQGNSA come from the germline V gene. V shed 5 bases and J 2 bases; nucleotides not matched to a gene: 5. The CDR3 sequence is 14 residues long. CDR3 in amino acids: CASSPSGQNYGYTF. CDR3 sequence (DNA): TGTGCCAGCAGCCCCTCGGGACAGAACTATGGCTACACCTTC.

A few counts support this clone. The chain is built from TRBV5-1 and TRBJ2-1; 12 nucleotides align to TRBD2. Germline loops: CDR1 SGHRS, CDR2 YFSETQ. The CDR3 length is 15 residues. The V and J ends lost 5 bases and 10 bases, in that order; junction bases with no gene match: 10. Written as DNA, the CDR3 is TGCGCCAGCAGGTCGACTAGCGGGAGAAGTCCCGAGCAGTTCTTC. The encoded protein is CASRSTSGRSPEQFF.

The chain is built from TRBV30 and TRBJ2-7; possibly TRBD2 for D (6 bases). Germline V gene sequence: CDR1 GTSNPN, CDR2 SVGIG (reference sequence). V lost 2 bases to trimming and J lost 4 bases, with 15 bases between them. This CDR3 comprises 14 residues. In DNA, the CDR3 is TGTGCCTGGAGTATCGGCGGGACTCAGTACGAGCAGTACTTC. This translates into CAWSIGGTQYEQYF.

V usage is TRBV27 and J usage is TRBJ2-1; 11 bases agree with TRBD2. The germline V gene has CDR1 MNHEY and CDR2 SMNVEV (reference sequence). The CDR3 spans 16 residues. J gave up 7 bases and V 3 bases, and 8 bases lay outside the gene matches. The CDR3 DNA sequence: TGTGCCAGCAGTTTCTCACTAGCGGGAGCGGGAAATGAGCAGTTCTTC. Amino acids: CASSFSLAGAGNEQFF.

The chain employs TRBV7-7 and TRBJ2-5, with D unresolved. The V end was cut by 2 bases, the J end by 5 bases, with 12 bases between. Per germline, CDR1 SSHAT and CDR2 FNYEAQ (reference sequence). The CDR3 contains 14 residues. The DNA for the CDR3 is TGTGCCAGCAGCTTAAGTAAAGGAGCGGAGACCCAGTACTTC. This translates into CASSLSKGAETQYF. The full variable domain, with the rest looked up from reference TRBV7-7 and TRBJ2-5, is GAGVSQSPRYKVTKRGQDVTLRCDPISSHATLYWYQQALGQGPEFLTYFNYEAQPDKSGLPSDRFSAERPEGSISTLTIQRTEQRDSAMYRCASSLSKGAETQYFGPGTRLLVL.

The table lists this clone with a few counts. V gene TRBV27 combines with J gene TRBJ2-5; tentatively, D is TRBD2 (6 bases). This CDR3 contains 13 residues. Germline V gene lookup returns CDR1 MNHEY and CDR2 SMNVEV (reference sequence). Trimming removed 6 bases from V and 7 bases from J, with 15 bases in between. In nucleotides, the CDR3 is TGTGCCAGCAGCCAGCGGGTACGGGGGACCCAGTACTTC. Its protein is CASSQRVRGTQYF.

This clone was seen a handful of times. The chain couples TRBV4-1 to TRBJ2-1; 7 bases are shared with TRBD2. Germline V gives CDR1 MGHRA, CDR2 YSYEKL. The CDR3 runs to 15 residues. J lost 4 bases, V lost 2 bases, and 5 bases had no gene match. The CDR3 reads CASSQSTSEYNEQFF. DNA of the CDR3: TGCGCCAGCAGCCAATCCACTAGCGAATACAATGAGCAGTTCTTC.

V usage is TRBV27 and J usage is TRBJ2-5, with D possibly being TRBD1 (5 bases). The CDR3 runs 15 residues. Germline CDR1 and CDR2: MNHEY and SMNVEV (reference sequence). V was shortened by 2 bases and J by 5 bases, with 15 bases between the two germline ends. The CDR3 loop is CASSLRGDVLETQYF. The CDR3 DNA reads as TGTGCCAGCAGTTTAAGGGGCGATGTGTTGGAGACCCAGTACTTC.

The CDR3 region is CASSPSTGFDGYTF. Here the CDR3 DNA reads TGTGCCAGCAGCCCATCAACAGGGTTCGATGGCTACACCTTC. The chain joins TRBV5-5 to TRBJ1-2; D is possibly TRBD1 (6 bases). V lost 4 bases to trimming and J lost 6 bases, with 16 bases between them. Germline V CDR1 and CDR2: SGHKS, YYEKEE (reference sequence). CDR3 length: 14 amino acids.

This chain connects TRBV28 to TRBJ2-7; the D gene is possibly TRBD2 (6 bases). V lost 8 bases and J lost 2, with 16 bases in between. CDR1 and CDR2 from the germline V gene are MDHEN and SYDVKM. The CDR3 length is 14 residues. The CDR3 spells CASFSRGSTYEQYF. The CDR3 nucleotides read TGTGCCAGCTTCTCGCGGGGCAGCACCTACGAGCAGTACTTC.

The chain joins TRBV7-6 to TRBJ2-5; 11 bases map to TRBD2. The V segment lost 1 base and the J segment 3 bases; nucleotides outside the gene matches: 7. The CDR3 has 17 residues. Per the germline V gene, CDR1 is SGHVS and CDR2 is FNYEAQ. This CDR3 is CASSLEASGRIEETQYF. The CDR3 coding sequence is TGTGCCAGCAGCTTAGAAGCTAGCGGGAGGATCGAAGAGACCCAGTACTTC.

This clone was picked up a small number of times. V and J are TRBV4-3 and TRBJ2-7, with D hard to call. The CDR3 length is 13 residues. Trimming left V 0 bases short and J 4 bases short, with 7 bases between. Germline V gene data show CDR1 as LGHNA and CDR2 as YSLEER. In nucleotides, the CDR3 is TGCGCCAGCAGCCAAGAGTTGAGGTACGAGCAGTACTTC. Its translation is CASSQELRYEQYF.

With respect to this clone: The sample holds other DNA sequences that translate to the same CDR3. The chain combines TRBV5-1 with TRBJ1-1; D gene uncertain. This CDR3 contains 13 residues. Trimming shortened V by 0 bases and J by 4 bases, and 7 bases separated the two germline ends. Per the germline V gene, CDR1 is SGHRS and CDR2 is YFSETQ. The CDR3 DNA reads TGCGCCAGCAGCTTGGAACGGGGCACTGAAGCTTTCTTT. It is translated as CASSLERGTEAFF.

The CDR3 DNA is TGTGCCAGCAGCTTAGATGCCGCGAATGAAAAACTGTTTTTT. It specifies CASSLDAANEKLFF. The J gene is TRBJ1-4, the V gene TRBV7-9; D ambiguous. The V end lost 1 base, the J end lost 5 bases, and 8 bases lay between the germline ends. The CDR3 has 14 residues. In germline, CDR1 is SEHNR, CDR2 FQNEAQ (reference sequence).

This chain uses TRBV9 with TRBJ2-5; no definite D call. The CDR3 covers 12 residues. Germline CDR1 is SGDLS and CDR2 is YYNGEE. The V gene lost 4 bases and the J gene lost 5 bases, with 9 bases spanning the gap. The CDR3 sequence is CASSRPGETQYF. The CDR3 DNA reads as TGTGCCAGCAGCCGTCCCGGGGAGACCCAGTACTTC.